The TCR beta chain described here comes from a study of T cells in Graves' hyperthyroidism and ophthalmopathy. Regions amplified from RNA transcripts were the TCR beta CDR3 regions. Initially, a first-round RT-PCR of the TCR CDR3 employed the HTBI primer set. One entry per CDR3 protein, called by TCRdb with MiXCR from the multiplex PCR reads. The table shows approximately 610,000 distinct CDR3 sequences, with around 17% occurring only once. The V gene's germline CDR1 is SQVTM and CDR2 ANQGSEA. Trimming cost V 6 bases and J 4 bases, with 13 bases left between them. The CDR3 totals 12 residues. Only a few counts were recorded for this clonotype.

The chain combines TRBV29-1 with TRBJ2-7, with TRBD2 as a possible D gene (6 bases). This TCR was recovered from a woman younger than 35 with Graves' hyperthyroidism. Source material: blood. CDR3 residues: CSVGGRSYEQYF. CDR3 in DNA: TGCAGCGTGGGAGGCCGGTCGTACGAGCAGTACTTC.